The 4 T cell receptor beta chains below were found in one sample sequenced in a study of spatial heterogeneity in lung cancer. Findings and limits, study-wide: The number of expanded tumor alpha and beta chains correlated with mutation number.

Their recognized antigens are unknown. Time point here: sample taken at primary tumor resection. TCRdb reprocessed the 5' RACE reads with MiXCR, giving one entry per CDR3 protein. Found here are roughly 3,000 distinct CDR3 sequences, roughly 18% of them singletons; the top ten hold 12% to 15%. Material: lung tumor tissue, obtained at surgery. These receptors all come from a male donor with early-stage non-small cell lung cancer.

This clonotype was found many times. The chain links TRBV18 to TRBJ2-3; a weak D match, TRBD1 (5 bases). Germline V gene sequence: CDR1 KGHSH, CDR2 LQKENI. The V gene lost 4 bases and the J gene lost 0 bases, with 11 bases spanning the gap. The CDR3 contains 15 residues. CDR3 bases: TGTGCCAGCTCACAGGAACGACAGAGCACAGATACGCAGTATTTT. Its translation is CASSQERQSTDTQYF. Filled out from reference TRBV18 and TRBJ2-3, the complete variable domain reads NAGVMQNPRHLVRRRGQEARLRCSPMKGHSHVYWYRQLPEEGLKFMVYLQKENIIDESGMPKERFSAEFPKEGPSILRIQQVVRGDSAAYFCASSQERQSTDTQYFGPGTRLTVL.

V usage is TRBV3-1 and J usage is TRBJ2-1; possibly TRBD1 for D (5 bases). V shed 10 bases and J shed 0 bases, with 13 bases lying between them. This CDR3 has 14 amino acids. The germline gives CDR1 LGHDT, CDR2 YNNKEL (reference sequence). The CDR3 loop is CATRGASSYNEQFF. CDR3 coding DNA: TGTGCCACCCGTGGGGCTTCCTCCTACAATGAGCAGTTCTTC.

This clonotype was recorded at least ten times. The chain is built from TRBV20-1 and TRBJ2-1, with unresolved D. V was clipped by 1 base and J by 4 bases, with 8 bases between them. This CDR3 comprises 13 residues. CDR1 and CDR2 (germline): DFQATT, SNEGSKA (reference sequence). The CDR3 nucleotides are TGCAGTGCTAGAGTTGGAGATTACAATGAGCAGTTCTTC. It specifies CSARVGDYNEQFF.

CDR3 in amino acids: CASSYLEGTDTQYF. In nucleotides, the CDR3 is TGTGCCAGCAGTTACCTGGAGGGCACAGATACGCAGTATTTT. This chain joins TRBV6-6 and TRBJ2-3, with a weak D call TRBD2 (5 bases). The CDR3 is 14 amino acids. V was clipped by 2 bases and J by 1 base, with 7 bases between them. CDR1 and CDR2 (germline): MNHNY, SVGAGI (reference sequence).